This T cell receptor (beta chain) emerged from a study of T cells in Graves' hyperthyroidism and ophthalmopathy. The CDR3 covers 15 residues. Germline V gene lookup returns CDR1 SGHVS and CDR2 FQNEAQ. V was trimmed by 3 bases and J by 4 bases, leaving 14 bases between them. RNA transcripts provided the source from which TCR beta CDR3 regions were amplified. RT-PCR in the first round (using the HTBI primer set) targeted the TCR CDR3. Each CDR3 protein is one row after TCRdb ran MiXCR on the multiplex PCR reads. The data show 250,000 or so distinct CDR3 sequences, roughly 15% seen once. This clonotype was recorded many times.

Sequenced material: blood. The chain links TRBV7-8 to TRBJ2-3, with D possibly matching TRBD2 (6 bases). The TCR originated in a woman aged 40 to 50 with Graves' hyperthyroidism that later progressed to Graves' ophthalmopathy. In DNA, the CDR3 is TGTGCCAGCAGCTTCGGAGGCGGGATATCAGATACGCAGTATTTT. Amino acid sequence: CASSFGGGISDTQYF.